One and the same sample provided the 30 T cell receptor beta chains below, sequenced in a study of blood T cell repertoires in COVID-19. This table comes from immunoSEQ multiplex PCR, and its TCRdb copy is limited to in-frame clones, with some not included. The sample lists over 300,000 clones, about 84% occurring once. The sample consisted of peripheral blood. All receptors come from a woman in her forties or fifties with acute or convalescent COVID-19.

The count of this clone is one. The CDR3 loop is CASIGTAGNTEAFF. CDR3 bases: TGTGCCAGCATCGGGACAGCCGGAAACACTGAAGCTTTCTTT. The rearrangement joins TRBV3-1 (or the pseudogene TRBV3-2) to TRBJ1-1; TRBD1 matches 7 bases. V lost 7 bases and J lost 2; bases outside the gene matches: 7. This CDR3 spans 14 amino acids. Germline assignment: CDR1 LGHDT and CDR2 YNNKEL (reference sequence).

The CDR3 loop is CSARVLDTQYF. Here the CDR3 DNA reads TGCAGTGCTAGGGTACTAGATACGCAGTATTTT. The chain carries TRBV20-1 and TRBJ2-3; D is unresolved. The CDR3 is 11 amino acids. Germline V gene sequence: CDR1 DFQATT, CDR2 SNEGSKA (reference sequence). V dropped 3 bases and J dropped 5 bases, with 6 bases sitting between them.

The V and J genes are TRBV29-1 and TRBJ2-1, with a possible D match to TRBD2 (7 bases). CDR3 length: 16 amino acids. The germline V gene has CDR1 SQVTM and CDR2 ANQGSEA. Trimming took 3 bases from V and 0 from J, leaving 15 bases between them. The CDR3 nucleotides read TGCAGCGTTGAGTCGGGGAGGGGGAGCTCCTACAATGAGCAGTTCTTC. Its translation: CSVESGRGSSYNEQFF.

The rearrangement joins TRBV6-2 or TRBV6-3 to TRBJ1-1; tentatively, D is TRBD1 (5 bases). V lost 6 bases and J lost 1, with 15 bases in between. The CDR3 spans 15 residues. CDR1 is MNHEY, CDR2 SVGEGT, per germline. The CDR3 is CASRPGAGRNTEAFF. The CDR3 bases are TGTGCCAGCAGACCTGGGGCAGGGCGGAACACTGAAGCTTTCTTT.

The chain links TRBV2 to TRBJ2-1; 12 positions agree with TRBD2. Per the germline V gene, CDR1 is SNHLY and CDR2 is FYNNEI. The CDR3 loop spans 14 amino acids. J gave up 8 bases and V 11 bases, and 10 bases lay outside the gene matches. The CDR3 coding sequence is TGTGCCGGCCAGACTAGCGGGAGAGGGGATGAGCAGTTCTTC. Translation: CAGQTSGRGDEQFF.

The chain carries TRBV6-2 or TRBV6-3 and TRBJ2-7, with 7 positions matching TRBD2. CDR3 size: 13 residues. The V gene's germline CDR1 is MNHEY and CDR2 SVGEGT. Losses at the gene ends were 4 bases for V and 3 bases for J; bases not matched to a gene: 3. CDR3 in amino acids: CASSWTRRYEQYF. DNA of the CDR3: TGTGCCAGCAGTTGGACTAGGCGCTACGAGCAGTACTTC.

This chain connects TRBV29-1 to TRBJ2-3; possibly TRBD1 for D (5 bases). The V end was cut by 3 bases, the J end by 0 bases, with 10 bases between. The germline V gene has CDR1 SQVTM and CDR2 ANQGSEA. The CDR3 has 14 amino acids. The CDR3 region has the DNA TGCAGCGTTGAGGACAACCCTAGCACAGATACGCAGTATTTT. It is translated as CSVEDNPSTDTQYF.

The CDR3, as DNA: TGTGCCAGCAGCCCTCCCCTCCGACAGGGGATTAATTCACCCCTCCACTTT. It is translated as CASSPPLRQGINSPLHF. The V call is TRBV28, the J call TRBJ1-6, with TRBD1 identical over 8 bases. The CDR3 loop spans 17 amino acids. Germline CDR1 reads MDHEN; CDR2 reads SYDVKM. Trimming took 6 bases from V and 6 from J; bases not matched to a gene: 13.

The chain links TRBV18 to TRBJ1-1, with D possibly matching TRBD1 (6 bases). Germline loops: CDR1 KGHSH, CDR2 LQKENI. CDR3 length: 16 amino acids. The V and J ends lost 3 bases and 6 bases respectively, with 20 bases between them. The CDR3 coding sequence is TGTGCCAGCTCACCCCGGGCTCAGGGGATGGAGGCTGAAGCTTTCTTT. This translates into CASSPRAQGMEAEAFF.

The gene calls are TRBV2 and TRBJ1-5, with D unresolved. The CDR3 spans 14 residues. V was cut by 6 bases and J by 7 bases, with 16 bases left in between. CDR1 SNHLY and CDR2 FYNNEI come from the germline V gene. The CDR3 is CASRADWPEQPQHF. The CDR3 region has the DNA TGTGCCAGCAGAGCCGACTGGCCAGAACAGCCCCAGCATTTT.

The genes are TRBV7-3 and TRBJ2-7; 9 bases fit TRBD2. Trimming removed 1 base from V and 1 base from J; junction bases left unmatched: 8. This CDR3 spans 17 amino acids. Looked up from germline, CDR1 is SGHTA and CDR2 is FQGTGA. The CDR3 coding sequence is TGTGCCAGCAGCTTAAGGGGTAGCGGGAGTGTTTCCTACGAGCAGTACTTC. It yields the protein CASSLRGSGSVSYEQYF.

The chain recombines TRBV7-9 with TRBJ1-2, with a possible D match to TRBD1 (6 bases). Trimming stripped 3 bases from V and 2 bases from J, with 10 bases between. Germline values: CDR1 SEHNR, CDR2 FQNEAQ (reference sequence). This CDR3 spans 14 amino acids. The CDR3 nucleotides read TGTGCCAGCAGCTTGATGGGGGCGAACTATGGCTACACCTTC. Translated: CASSLMGANYGYTF.

Only one count was recorded for this clone. The chain couples TRBV7-6 to TRBJ2-5, with D possibly being TRBD2 (5 bases). In germline, CDR1 is SGHVS, CDR2 FNYEAQ. CDR3 length: 14 amino acids. With 3 bases removed from V and 4 bases from J, the gap between germline ends came to 12 bases. CDR3 protein: CASSLPVRGETQYF. CDR3 DNA sequence: TGTGCCAGCAGCTTGCCTGTTCGGGGAGAGACCCAGTACTTC.

The chain links TRBV18 to TRBJ2-1, with a possible D match to TRBD2 (6 bases). Trimming removed 3 bases at V and 4 bases at J, with 16 bases between. CDR3 length equals 16 residues. CDR1 KGHSH and CDR2 LQKENI come from the germline V gene. The CDR3: CASSPRLGSGYNEQFF. The CDR3 nucleotides are TGTGCCAGCTCACCTCGACTAGGTAGTGGATACAATGAGCAGTTCTTC.

V gene TRBV18 combines with J gene TRBJ2-7; 9 bases are a match to TRBD1. The germline V gene encodes CDR1 KGHSH and CDR2 LQKENI. J lost 3 bases, V lost 3 bases, and 3 bases had no gene match. CDR3 length: 14 amino acids. This CDR3 reads CASSPPDRGYEQYF. In nucleotides, the CDR3 is TGTGCCAGCTCACCCCCGGACAGGGGCTACGAGCAGTACTTC.

The rearrangement links TRBV29-1 to TRBJ1-2, with D possibly being TRBD1 (6 bases). Trimming removed 3 bases from V and 3 bases from J, with 14 bases in between. In germline, CDR1 is SQVTM, CDR2 ANQGSEA. This CDR3 has 14 residues. CDR3 amino acids: CSVEVWEGDYGYTF. The CDR3 DNA is TGCAGCGTTGAGGTCTGGGAGGGGGACTATGGCTACACCTTC.

This chain uses TRBV27 with TRBJ2-7; D remains unclear. V was cut by 2 bases and J by 4 bases, with 9 bases left in between. The germline CDR1 and CDR2 sequences are MNHEY and SMNVEV (reference sequence). The CDR3 is 13 residues long. The CDR3 protein is CASSLVRGYEQYF. The CDR3 DNA sequence: TGTGCCAGCAGTTTAGTCCGAGGATACGAGCAGTACTTC.

The chain combines TRBV28 with TRBJ2-7; maybe TRBD1 (6 bases). This CDR3 has 16 residues. Trimming shortened V by 3 bases and J by 2 bases, and 17 bases separated the two germline ends. Looked up from germline, CDR1 is MDHEN and CDR2 is SYDVKM. In DNA, the CDR3 is TGTGCCAGCAGTTTGTTAAGTACAGGGTACCCCTACGAGCAGTACTTC. As protein: CASSLLSTGYPYEQYF. Full variable domain (rest looked up from reference TRBV28 and TRBJ2-7): DVKVTQSSRYLVKRTGEKVFLECVQDMDHENMFWYRQDPGLGLRLIYFSYDVKMKEKGDIPEGYSVSREKKERFSLILESASTNQTSMYLCASSLLSTGYPYEQYFGPGTRLTVT.

This clone has only a few counts. The V and J genes are TRBV28 and TRBJ2-2; TRBD1 might be the D (6 bases). Germline lookup yields CDR1 MDHEN and CDR2 SYDVKM. The CDR3 totals 16 residues. The ends were cut back, 7 bases at V and 7 bases at J, with 22 bases in the middle. The CDR3 loop reads CASTRAGTPRGGELFF. The CDR3 coding sequence is TGTGCCAGCACCCGGGCTGGGACACCTCGGGGCGGGGAGCTGTTTTTT. The full variable domain, its missing parts supplied by reference TRBV28 and TRBJ2-2, is DVKVTQSSRYLVKRTGEKVFLECVQDMDHENMFWYRQDPGLGLRLIYFSYDVKMKEKGDIPEGYSVSREKKERFSLILESASTNQTSMYLCASTRAGTPRGGELFFGEGSRLTVL.

This clone has just one count. This chain joins TRBV6-2 or TRBV6-3 and TRBJ1-2, with TRBD1 matching 7 bases. Trimming cost V 6 bases and J 1 base; bases outside gene matches: 8. Germline CDR1 reads MNHEY; CDR2 reads SVGEGT. The CDR3 covers 15 residues. Here the CDR3 DNA reads TGTGCCAGCAGCCAGGGGGACAGAATTAACTATGGCTACACCTTC. It is translated as CASSQGDRINYGYTF.

The chain has TRBV29-1 and TRBJ2-1; 13 bases agree with TRBD2. V gave up 7 bases and J gave up 5 bases; unmatched junction bases: 8. This CDR3 has 15 residues. Germline loops: CDR1 SQVTM, CDR2 ANQGSEA. This CDR3 is CSAGGTSGTNNEQFF. CDR3 in DNA: TGCAGCGCGGGAGGGACTAGCGGGACCAACAATGAGCAGTTCTTC.

The genes are TRBV5-1 and TRBJ1-1; 8 nucleotides agree with TRBD1. This CDR3 is 16 amino acids long. Germline CDR1 SGHRS, CDR2 YFSETQ. J gave up 0 bases and V 4 bases, and 8 bases lay outside the gene matches. CDR3 region: CASSPDRGLLNTEAFF. The CDR3 nucleotides read TGCGCCAGCAGCCCTGACAGGGGCCTCTTGAACACTGAAGCTTTCTTT.

The rearrangement links TRBV28 to TRBJ2-7, with TRBD1 matching 8 bases. The CDR3 is 17 amino acids. V lost 5 bases to trimming and J lost 2 bases; unmatched junction nucleotides: 14. The germline CDR1 and CDR2 sequences are MDHEN and SYDVKM. The CDR3 loop is CASSPYLEDRVAYEQYF. CDR3 coding DNA: TGTGCCAGCAGTCCCTATTTAGAGGACAGGGTGGCCTACGAGCAGTACTTC. Together with reference TRBV28 and TRBJ2-7, the CDR3 gives the full variable domain: DVKVTQSSRYLVKRTGEKVFLECVQDMDHENMFWYRQDPGLGLRLIYFSYDVKMKEKGDIPEGYSVSREKKERFSLILESASTNQTSMYLCASSPYLEDRVAYEQYFGPGTRLTVT.

The V call is TRBV29-1, the J call TRBJ2-5; D is undetermined. The germline V and J ends were trimmed by 5 bases and 5 bases, with 12 bases remaining between them. This CDR3 comprises 12 residues. The germline CDR1 and CDR2 sequences are SQVTM and ANQGSEA. The CDR3 DNA is TGCAGCGTTTCTCCCCCCGGGGAGACCCAGTACTTC. Amino acid sequence: CSVSPPGETQYF.

The chain links TRBV19 to TRBJ2-7; 8 bases map to TRBD2. From germline, CDR1 is LNHDA and CDR2 SQIVND (reference sequence). With V trimmed by 3 bases and J by 3 bases, 7 bases remained unmatched. The CDR3 has 15 residues. In DNA, the CDR3 is TGTGCCAGTAGTATCGTAGCGGGATTACGCTACGAGCAGTACTTC. Translating gives CASSIVAGLRYEQYF.

This clone appeared a single time. V usage is TRBV12-3 or TRBV12-4 and J usage is TRBJ2-3; D gene unclear. Trimming left V 5 bases short and J 6 bases short, with 12 bases between. This CDR3 is built from 13 residues. This CDR3 reads CASSTTIVDTQYF. The CDR3 DNA sequence: TGTGCCAGCAGTACAACTATTGTGGATACGCAGTATTTT.

This rearrangement joins TRBV5-1 to TRBJ2-7; 7 bases map to TRBD1. Germline V CDR1 and CDR2: SGHRS, YFSETQ. J lost 2 bases, V lost 3 bases, and 8 bases had no gene match. The CDR3 length is 15 residues. For the CDR3, the DNA is TGCGCCAGCAGCTGGGGGACAGCCGATCCCTACGAGCAGTACTTC. It specifies CASSWGTADPYEQYF. Using reference TRBV5-1 and TRBJ2-7 for the parts outside the CDR3, the full variable domain is KAGVTQTPRYLIKTRGQQVTLSCSPISGHRSVSWYQQTPGQGLQFLFEYFSETQRNKGNFPGRFSGRQFSNSRSEMNVSTLELGDSALYLCASSWGTADPYEQYFGPGTRLTVT.

This clone has just a few counts. The V call is TRBV7-8, the J call TRBJ1-2; 8 bases align to TRBD1. After removal of 0 bases from V and 4 bases from J, the junction contained 7 bases not matched to a gene. CDR1 SGHVS and CDR2 FQNEAQ come from the germline V gene. This CDR3 has 16 amino acids. CDR3 in DNA: TGTGCCAGCAGCTTAGCTGGCAGGGGGCTTGTCTATGGCTACACCTTC. Translation: CASSLAGRGLVYGYTF.

V gene TRBV7-3 combines with J gene TRBJ1-2; 8 nucleotides match TRBD1. CDR1 is SGHTA and CDR2 is FQGTGA in the germline V gene. Trimming removed 5 bases from V and 3 bases from J; junction bases left unmatched: 8. The CDR3 extends over 15 amino acids. The CDR3 DNA reads TGTGCCAGCAGCCGAAGTGGACAGGGACACTATGGCTACACCTTC. The encoded protein is CASSRSGQGHYGYTF.

The rearrangement uses TRBV28 and TRBJ1-5; 7 bases align to TRBD1. Trimming at V came to 6 bases and at J to 4 bases, leaving 9 bases not matched to a gene. This CDR3 region has 15 residues. Germline V gene lookup returns CDR1 MDHEN and CDR2 SYDVKM. The CDR3: CASRIRGRGNQPQHF. CDR3 coding DNA: TGTGCCAGCAGGATCCGGGGCAGGGGGAATCAGCCCCAGCATTTT.